This TCR beta chain was sequenced for a study of T-cell memory formation after mild COVID-19. Ten or more counts support this clonotype. What it binds is not known. Germline-derived CDR1 and CDR2 are SGHKS and YYEKEE (reference sequence). CDR3 size: 14 residues. Trimming cost V 3 bases and J 4 bases; bases outside gene matches: 3. Study-level points and caveats: The main location of contracting CD4+ clones was CM and EM, and that of contracting CD8+ clones was EMRA. Some clones that responded turned up in pre-infection memory, which suggests that cross-reactive memory joined in. Clones contracting across day 15 to 85 had a balanced CD4/CD8 profile; later expanding clones leaned CD4+.

Researchers used 5'RACE with constant-segment primers to make TCR alpha and TCR beta cDNA libraries that carry sample barcodes and UMIs. TCRdb ran MiXCR on the 5' RACE reads and lists one entry per CDR3 protein. The sample contains around 300,000 distinct CDR3 sequences, approximately 13% of which appear only once. The clonotype was recovered from a man aged 18 to 29 who had mild COVID-19 (a few samples of this study predate the infection). Cell type and time point are not known. The rearrangement uses TRBV5-5 and TRBJ2-4, with TRBD2 matching 8 bases. What was sequenced was PBMCs or a T cell subset sorted from them (not recorded which). The CDR3 sequence is CASSYGGDKNIQYF. DNA of the CDR3: TGTGCCAGCAGCTACGGGGGGGATAAAAACATTCAGTACTTC.